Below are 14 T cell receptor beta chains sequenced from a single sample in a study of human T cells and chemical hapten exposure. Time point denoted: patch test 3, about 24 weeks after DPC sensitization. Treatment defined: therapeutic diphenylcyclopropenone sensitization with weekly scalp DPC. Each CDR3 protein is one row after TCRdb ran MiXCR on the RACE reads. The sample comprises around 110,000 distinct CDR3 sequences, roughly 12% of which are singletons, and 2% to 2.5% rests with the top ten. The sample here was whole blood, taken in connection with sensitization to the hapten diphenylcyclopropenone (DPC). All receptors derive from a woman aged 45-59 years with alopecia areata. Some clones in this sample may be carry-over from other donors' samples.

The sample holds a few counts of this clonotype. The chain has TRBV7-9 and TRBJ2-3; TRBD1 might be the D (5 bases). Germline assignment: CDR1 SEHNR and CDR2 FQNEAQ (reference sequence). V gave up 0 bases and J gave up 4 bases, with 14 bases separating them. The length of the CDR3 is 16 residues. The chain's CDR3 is CASSLATDKFSDTQYF. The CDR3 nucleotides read TGTGCCAGCAGCTTAGCGACGGACAAATTCTCAGATACGCAGTATTTT.

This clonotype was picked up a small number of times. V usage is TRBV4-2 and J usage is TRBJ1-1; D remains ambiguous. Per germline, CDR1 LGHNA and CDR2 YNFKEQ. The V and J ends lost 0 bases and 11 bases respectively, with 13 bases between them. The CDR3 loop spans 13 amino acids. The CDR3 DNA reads TGTGCCAGCAGCCAAGAGGCCAGAAGGGCGGCTTTCTTT. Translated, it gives CASSQEARRAAFF.

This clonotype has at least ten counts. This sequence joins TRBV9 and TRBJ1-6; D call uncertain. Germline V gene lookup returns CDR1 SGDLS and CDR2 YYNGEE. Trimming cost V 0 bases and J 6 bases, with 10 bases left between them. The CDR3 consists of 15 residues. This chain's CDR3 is CASSVEGGLNSPLHF. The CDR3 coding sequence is TGTGCCAGCAGCGTAGAGGGCGGCCTTAATTCACCCCTCCACTTT.

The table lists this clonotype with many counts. The CDR3 bases are TGCGCCAGCAGCCAAGATCGGGGGTACACGAACACTGAAGCTTTCTTT. Translating gives CASSQDRGYTNTEAFF. This rearrangement joins TRBV4-1 to TRBJ1-1; the D gene is possibly TRBD1 (5 bases). V was clipped by 0 bases and J by 1 base, with 12 bases between them. Germline V lookup: CDR1 MGHRA, CDR2 YSYEKL. This CDR3 has 16 residues.

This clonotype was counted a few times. The CDR3 loop is CASAEGGKNTQYF. The DNA for the CDR3 is TGCGCCAGCGCAGAGGGGGGGAAGAATACGCAGTATTTT. V gene TRBV5-1 combines with J gene TRBJ2-3; maybe TRBD2 (7 bases). Germline V lookup: CDR1 SGHRS, CDR2 YFSETQ. The V gene lost 7 bases and the J gene lost 7 bases, with 16 bases spanning the gap. The CDR3 contains 13 residues.

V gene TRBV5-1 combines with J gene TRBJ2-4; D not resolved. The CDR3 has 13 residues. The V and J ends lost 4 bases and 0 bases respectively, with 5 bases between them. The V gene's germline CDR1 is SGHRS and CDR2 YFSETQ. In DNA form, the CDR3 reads TGCGCCAGCAGCCCAGTAGCCAAAAACATTCAGTACTTC. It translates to CASSPVAKNIQYF.

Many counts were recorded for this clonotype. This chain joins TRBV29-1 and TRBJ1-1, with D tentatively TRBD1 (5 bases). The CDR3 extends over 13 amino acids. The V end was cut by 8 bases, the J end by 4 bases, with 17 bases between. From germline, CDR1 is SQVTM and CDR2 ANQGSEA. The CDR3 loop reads CSIVVRGGTEAFF. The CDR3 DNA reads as TGCAGCATTGTGGTTCGGGGGGGCACTGAAGCTTTCTTT.

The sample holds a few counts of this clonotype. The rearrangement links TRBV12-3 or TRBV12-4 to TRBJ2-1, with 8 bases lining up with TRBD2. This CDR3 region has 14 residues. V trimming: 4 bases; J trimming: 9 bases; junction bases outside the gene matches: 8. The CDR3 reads CASSSLTSAGEQFF. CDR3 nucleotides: TGTGCCAGCAGTTCGTTGACTAGCGCGGGTGAGCAGTTCTTC.

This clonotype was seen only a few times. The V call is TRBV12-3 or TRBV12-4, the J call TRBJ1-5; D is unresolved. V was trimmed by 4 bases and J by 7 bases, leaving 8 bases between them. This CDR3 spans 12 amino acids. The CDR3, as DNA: TGTGCCAGCAGTTCCTCGGACCAGCCCCAGCATTTT. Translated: CASSSSDQPQHF.

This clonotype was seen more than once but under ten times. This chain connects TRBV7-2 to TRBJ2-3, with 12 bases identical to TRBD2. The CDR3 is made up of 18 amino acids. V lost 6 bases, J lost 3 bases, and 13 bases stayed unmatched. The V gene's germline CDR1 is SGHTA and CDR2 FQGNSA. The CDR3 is CASSPLWASGGGTDTQYF. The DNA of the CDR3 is TGTGCCAGCAGTCCCCTTTGGGCTAGCGGGGGGGGAACAGATACGCAGTATTTT.

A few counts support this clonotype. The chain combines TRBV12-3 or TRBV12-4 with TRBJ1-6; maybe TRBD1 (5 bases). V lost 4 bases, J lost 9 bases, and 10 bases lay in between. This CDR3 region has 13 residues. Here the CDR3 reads CASSSRDGSPLHF. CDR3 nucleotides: TGTGCCAGCAGTTCCAGGGATGGTTCACCCCTCCACTTT.

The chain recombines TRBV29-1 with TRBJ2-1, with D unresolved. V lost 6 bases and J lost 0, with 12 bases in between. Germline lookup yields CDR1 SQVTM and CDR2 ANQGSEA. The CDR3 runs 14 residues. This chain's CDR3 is CSVERPSSYNEQFF. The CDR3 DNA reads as TGCAGCGTCGAACGGCCGAGCTCCTACAATGAGCAGTTCTTC.

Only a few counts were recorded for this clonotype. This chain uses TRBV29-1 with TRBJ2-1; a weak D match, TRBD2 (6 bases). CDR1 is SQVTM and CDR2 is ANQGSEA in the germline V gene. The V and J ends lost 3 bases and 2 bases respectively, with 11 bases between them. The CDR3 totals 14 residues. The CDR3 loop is CSVEGLFTYNEQFF. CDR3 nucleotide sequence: TGCAGCGTTGAGGGACTCTTTACCTACAATGAGCAGTTCTTC.

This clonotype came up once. CDR3 amino acids: CASSSRLGPYEQYF. For the CDR3, the DNA is TGTGCCAGCAGTTCGCGACTAGGGCCCTACGAGCAGTACTTC. The chain has TRBV28 and TRBJ2-7, with D tentatively TRBD2 (6 bases). The CDR3 runs 14 residues. Germline CDR1 and CDR2: MDHEN and SYDVKM. The V gene lost 4 bases and the J gene lost 2 bases, with 12 bases spanning the gap.